This record looks at one TCR beta chain sequence and its context. This clonotype was seen repeatedly, ten times or more. Its antigen remains undetermined. Qualities for individual bases were not recorded, and no much larger clone is one base off. Reads for this sample came from an Illumina HiSeq 1500. TCRdb ran its own pipeline on the public reads, namely fastp trimming at Q25 and MiXCR clone calling, and kept in-frame beta chains. Rows with one shared CDR3 protein collapse into an entry with the most common genes and DNA. This sample lists nearly 450,000 distinct CDR3 sequences; roughly 30% were detected once. Roughly 13% of the sample rests with the top ten. The CDR3 holds 15 amino acids from the cysteine to the phenylalanine. Only the CDR3 portion is preserved as DNA: 45 bases, with reading frame beginning at the first base. V and J are trimmed by 5 bases and 3 bases, and the gene matches miss 5 bases of the junction.

The source of the sample is a study of T cell repertoires in cytomegalovirus infection (dated by TCRdb to about 2019). General notes on the study: Donor HLA type was relevant to the analysis, as public TCR beta signatures indicated carriage of CMV infection together with the matching HLA type. Paper-wide results and their limitations: In the ex vivo response, HLA-C-restricted CMV-specific TCR beta clonotypes were dominant, and in two of eight donors the single most frequent clonotype came from this HLA-C-restricted group. Carriers of CMV infection plus the relevant HLA type were discriminated by the cumulative frequency of public TCR beta family members in the study cohort and in an independent roughly 370-donor cohort.

The chain uses TRBV12-3 or TRBV12-4 and TRBJ1-5; 9 junctional bases match TRBD1. The sequenced sample was PBMCs. The sequence came from a human donor in good health (CMV status not recorded). Some clones in this sample may be carry-over from other donors' samples. For the CDR3, the sequence is CASSLRDRVNQPQHF. The base sequence is TGTGCCAGCAGTCTACGGGACAGGGTCAATCAGCCCCAGCATTTT.